A single sample is the source of the 12 T cell receptor beta chains below, sequenced in a study of CD8 T cells in ankylosing spondylitis. Each CDR3 protein gets one entry after TCRdb re-called the 5' RACE reads with MiXCR. The profile shows about 360,000 distinct CDR3 sequences, roughly 20% of them singletons. The sequenced sample consisted of blood, either unsorted or a sorted T cell fraction (not recorded which). These receptors all come from a male donor with ankylosing spondylitis or in good health (not recorded which).

The V call is TRBV10-1, the J call TRBJ1-5; D uncertain. Germline values: CDR1 WNHNN, CDR2 SYGVQD (reference sequence). The CDR3 runs 13 residues. V was trimmed by 3 bases and J by 7 bases, leaving 10 bases between them. As DNA, the CDR3 is TGCGCCAGCAGTGACTCCGGGCGACAGCCCCAGCATTTT. Its protein is CASSDSGRQPQHF.

There are a few counts of this clonotype. The chain joins TRBV6-5 to TRBJ2-7; D unclear. The length of the CDR3 is 16 residues. Trimming left V 0 bases short and J 0 bases short, with 12 bases between. Germline V gives CDR1 MNHEY, CDR2 SVGAGI. This CDR3 is CASSYSSQRSSYEQYF. CDR3 bases: TGTGCCAGCAGTTACTCGTCCCAGCGAAGCTCCTACGAGCAGTACTTC.

This clonotype has only a few counts. This chain connects TRBV29-1 to TRBJ2-7; 9 bases fit TRBD2. The CDR3 length is 15 residues. CDR1 and CDR2 (germline): SQVTM, ANQGSEA. V was pared by 2 bases and J by 4 bases, with 9 bases of the junction left unmatched. As DNA, the CDR3 is TGCAGCGTTGAATCTTCGTGGCGGGGGGGTTACGAGCAGTACTTC. Translation: CSVESSWRGGYEQYF.

This clonotype occurred a few times. The gene calls are TRBV6-4 and TRBJ2-1, with a weak D call TRBD2 (7 bases). Germline values: CDR1 MRHNA, CDR2 SNTAGT. This CDR3 spans 16 amino acids. V was pared by 2 bases and J by 4 bases, with 15 bases between. Here the CDR3 DNA reads TGTGCCAGCAGTGACGGGGGGGCTAGCGGATACAATGAGCAGTTCTTC. Translation: CASSDGGASGYNEQFF.

The gene calls are TRBV5-6 and TRBJ1-6, with D unclear. The germline V gene encodes CDR1 SGHDT and CDR2 YYEEEE. The CDR3 is made up of 14 amino acids. V was trimmed by 0 bases and J by 7 bases, leaving 8 bases between them. CDR3: CASSLALGNSPLHF. For the CDR3, the DNA is TGTGCCAGCAGCTTGGCCTTGGGGAATTCACCCCTCCACTTT.

The chain joins TRBV5-6 to TRBJ2-5; the D gene is possibly TRBD2 (7 bases). Trimming took 1 base from V and 4 from J, leaving 17 bases between them. Per the germline V gene, CDR1 is SGHDT and CDR2 is YYEEEE. The CDR3 runs to 16 residues. This CDR3 is CASSLNAGASGETQYF. DNA for the CDR3: TGTGCCAGCAGCTTGAATGCGGGGGCGTCAGGAGAGACCCAGTACTTC.

The chain has TRBV18 and TRBJ2-5, with D possibly TRBD2 on 6 matching bases. Germline-derived CDR1 and CDR2 are KGHSH and LQKENI. The CDR3 loop spans 14 amino acids. V lost 0 bases and J 5 bases, leaving 10 bases between the germline ends. CDR3 residues: CASSPPDAGETQYF. In DNA, the CDR3 is TGTGCCAGCTCACCACCCGACGCGGGGGAGACCCAGTACTTC. The complete variable domain, with remaining parts taken from reference TRBV18 and TRBJ2-5, reads NAGVMQNPRHLVRRRGQEARLRCSPMKGHSHVYWYRQLPEEGLKFMVYLQKENIIDESGMPKERFSAEFPKEGPSILRIQQVVRGDSAAYFCASSPPDAGETQYFGPGTRLLVL.

The V and J genes are TRBV24-1 and TRBJ1-1; D uncertain. The V gene lost 2 bases and the J gene lost 5 bases, with 8 bases spanning the gap. The germline CDR1 and CDR2 sequences are KGHDR and SFDVKD. The length of the CDR3 is 13 residues. CDR3 DNA sequence: TGTGCCACCAGTGATTCGGATAGAACTGAAGCTTTCTTT. Protein: CATSDSDRTEAFF.

V is TRBV3-1 and J is TRBJ2-7; 10 bases line up with TRBD1. With V trimmed by 0 bases and J by 0 bases, 5 bases remained unmatched. The germline V gene has CDR1 LGHDT and CDR2 YNNKEL (reference sequence). The CDR3 consists of 17 residues. The CDR3 reads CASSQDPTGGGSYEQYF. The CDR3 region has the DNA TGTGCCAGCAGCCAAGATCCGACAGGGGGCGGCTCCTACGAGCAGTACTTC.

This clonotype has at least ten counts. This sequence joins TRBV7-2 and TRBJ2-3; D unclear. The V end was cut by 1 base, the J end by 4 bases, with 3 bases between. The CDR3 covers 12 residues. The germline CDR1 and CDR2 sequences are SGHTA and FQGNSA. CDR3 nucleotides: TGTGCCAGCAGCTTAGAGTCAGATACGCAGTATTTT. This codes for CASSLESDTQYF. Drawing the rest from reference TRBV7-2 and TRBJ2-3, the complete variable domain is GAGVSQSPSNKVTEKGKDVELRCDPISGHTALYWYRQSLGQGLEFLIYFQGNSAPDKSGLPSDRFSAERTGGSVSTLTIQRTQQEDSAVYLCASSLESDTQYFGPGTRLTVL.

The chain recombines TRBV12-3 or TRBV12-4 with TRBJ2-1; 9 nucleotides agree with TRBD2. With 5 bases clipped from V and 10 bases from J, the junction kept 18 bases outside the gene matches. The CDR3 spans 17 residues. CDR3 DNA sequence: TGTGCCAGCAGTCACAGGGTTGCTAGCGGGGCCCGCGAGGAGCAGTTCTTC. Its translation: CASSHRVASGAREEQFF.

The chain recombines TRBV27 with TRBJ2-7; 8 nucleotides align to TRBD1. The length of the CDR3 is 14 residues. Germline trimming cut 6 bases from V and 6 bases from J; bases unmatched to any gene: 10. Germline V CDR1 and CDR2: MNHEY, SMNVEV (reference sequence). This CDR3 is CASSRTTGEVEQYF. CDR3 DNA sequence: TGTGCCAGCAGCCGAACGACAGGGGAGGTCGAGCAGTACTTC.